The T cell receptor beta chain described here comes from a study of blood T cell repertoires in COVID-19. Looking at the study overall: T cells, B-cell-depleted T cells, or PBMCs provided the cDNA or gDNA that served as material.

Clones were sequenced by immunoSEQ multiplex PCR, and TCRdb holds only the in-frame ones, with some missing. In the table there are about 76,000 clones, approximately 84% of which are singletons. The sample holds a few counts of this clone. This CDR3 contains 11 residues. CDR1 is GTSNPN and CDR2 is SVGIG in the germline V gene (reference sequence). V was clipped by 0 bases and J by 14 bases, with 13 bases between them. This sequence joins TRBV30 and TRBJ2-5; D gene unclear. The receptor was isolated from a man aged 55-75 years with COVID-19, enrolled during active disease. The specimen sequenced was peripheral blood. Written as DNA, the CDR3 is TGTGCCTGGAGTGTACTGACTGTCCAATACTTC. This gives the protein CAWSVLTVQYF.